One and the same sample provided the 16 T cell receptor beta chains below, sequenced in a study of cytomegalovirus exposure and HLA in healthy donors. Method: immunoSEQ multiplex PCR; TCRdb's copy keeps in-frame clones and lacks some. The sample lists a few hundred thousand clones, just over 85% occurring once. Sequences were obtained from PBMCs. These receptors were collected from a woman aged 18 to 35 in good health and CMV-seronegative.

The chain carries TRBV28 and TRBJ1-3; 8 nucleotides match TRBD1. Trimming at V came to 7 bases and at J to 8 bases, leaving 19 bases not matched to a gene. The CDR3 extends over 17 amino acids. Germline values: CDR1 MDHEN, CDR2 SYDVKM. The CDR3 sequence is CASTPFIGGQGWDTIYF. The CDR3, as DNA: TGTGCCAGCACCCCATTTATTGGCGGACAGGGATGGGACACCATATATTTT.

The DNA of the CDR3 is TGTGCCAGCTACAGGGCTGGGGCCAACGTCCTGACTTTC. Protein product: CASYRAGANVLTF. J is TRBJ2-6 and V is TRBV7-9, with D possibly matching TRBD1 (6 bases). The CDR3 contains 13 residues. Trimming shortened V by 8 bases and J by 2 bases, and 7 bases separated the two germline ends. Germline CDR1 and CDR2: SEHNR and FQNEAQ (reference sequence).

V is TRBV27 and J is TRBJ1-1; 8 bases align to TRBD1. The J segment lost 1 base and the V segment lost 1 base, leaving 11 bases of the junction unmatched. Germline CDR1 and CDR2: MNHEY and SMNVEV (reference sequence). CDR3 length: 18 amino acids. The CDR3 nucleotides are TGTGCCAGCAGTTTATTTTGGACAGGGAGTCACCCGAACACTGAAGCTTTCTTT. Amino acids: CASSLFWTGSHPNTEAFF.

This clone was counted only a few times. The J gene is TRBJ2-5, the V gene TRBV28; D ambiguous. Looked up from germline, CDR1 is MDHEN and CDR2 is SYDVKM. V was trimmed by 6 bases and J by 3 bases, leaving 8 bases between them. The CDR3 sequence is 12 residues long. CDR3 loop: CASRRHKETQYF. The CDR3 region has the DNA TGTGCCAGCAGGCGACATAAAGAGACCCAGTACTTC.

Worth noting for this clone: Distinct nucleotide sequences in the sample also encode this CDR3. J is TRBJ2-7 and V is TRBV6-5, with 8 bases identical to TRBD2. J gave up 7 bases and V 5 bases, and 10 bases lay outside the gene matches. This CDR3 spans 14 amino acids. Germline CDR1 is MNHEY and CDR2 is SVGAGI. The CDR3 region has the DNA TGTGCCAGCAGTAACATAGCGGGAAGGTATGAGCAGTACTTC. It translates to CASSNIAGRYEQYF.

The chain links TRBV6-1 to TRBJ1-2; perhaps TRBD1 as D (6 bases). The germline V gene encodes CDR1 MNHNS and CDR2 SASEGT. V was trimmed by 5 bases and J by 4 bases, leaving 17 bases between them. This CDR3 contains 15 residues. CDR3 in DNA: TGTGCCAGCAGTACTACACAGGGTAGAGTCTATGGCTACACCTTC. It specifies CASSTTQGRVYGYTF.

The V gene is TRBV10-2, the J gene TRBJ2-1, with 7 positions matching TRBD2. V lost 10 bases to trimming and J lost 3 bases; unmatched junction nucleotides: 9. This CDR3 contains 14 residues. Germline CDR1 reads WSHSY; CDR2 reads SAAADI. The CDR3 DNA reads TGCGCCATCTCGCGGCTAGCGGACTACAATGAGCAGTTCTTC. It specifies CAISRLADYNEQFF.

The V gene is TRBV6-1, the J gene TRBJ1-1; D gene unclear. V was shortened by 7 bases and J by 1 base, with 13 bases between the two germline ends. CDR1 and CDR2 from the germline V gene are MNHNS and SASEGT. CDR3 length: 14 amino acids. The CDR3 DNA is TGTGCCAGCACCCAGCAGGCAGAGAACACTGAAGCTTTCTTT. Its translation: CASTQQAENTEAFF.

This CDR3 reads CATSRDRQRGASLQWEQFF. The CDR3 nucleotides read TGTGCCACCAGCAGAGATCGCCAGCGGGGGGCCTCCCTACAATGGGAGCAGTTCTTC. This sequence joins TRBV15 and TRBJ2-1; 9 positions match TRBD2. V was pared by 0 bases and J by 10 bases, with 19 bases of the junction left unmatched. This CDR3 has 19 amino acids. Germline lookup yields CDR1 LNHNV and CDR2 YYDKDF (reference sequence).

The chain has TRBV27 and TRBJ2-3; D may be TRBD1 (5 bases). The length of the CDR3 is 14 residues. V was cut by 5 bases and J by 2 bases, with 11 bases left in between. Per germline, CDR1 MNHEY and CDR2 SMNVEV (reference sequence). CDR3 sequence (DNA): TGTGCCAGCAGTCCCCAGGGCTACACAGATACGCAGTATTTT. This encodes CASSPQGYTDTQYF.

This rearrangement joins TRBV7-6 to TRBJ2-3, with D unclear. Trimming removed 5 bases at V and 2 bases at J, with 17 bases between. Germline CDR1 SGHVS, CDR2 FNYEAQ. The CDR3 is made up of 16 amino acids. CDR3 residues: CASSPQTTPPTDTQYF. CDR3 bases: TGTGCCAGCAGCCCTCAGACAACTCCTCCCACAGATACGCAGTATTTT.

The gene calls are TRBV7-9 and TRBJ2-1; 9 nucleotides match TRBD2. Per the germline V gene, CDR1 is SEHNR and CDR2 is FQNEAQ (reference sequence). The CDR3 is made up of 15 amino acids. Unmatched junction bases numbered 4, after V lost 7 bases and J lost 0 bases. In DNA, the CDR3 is TGTGCCAGCACCCTAGCGGGGAGCTCCTACAATGAGCAGTTCTTC. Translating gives CASTLAGSSYNEQFF.

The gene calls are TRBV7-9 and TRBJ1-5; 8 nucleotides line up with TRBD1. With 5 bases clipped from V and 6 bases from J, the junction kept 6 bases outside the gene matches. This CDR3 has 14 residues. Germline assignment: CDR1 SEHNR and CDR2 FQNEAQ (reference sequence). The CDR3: CASSGTQGGQPQHF. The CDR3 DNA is TGTGCCAGCAGCGGAACACAGGGGGGTCAGCCCCAGCATTTT.

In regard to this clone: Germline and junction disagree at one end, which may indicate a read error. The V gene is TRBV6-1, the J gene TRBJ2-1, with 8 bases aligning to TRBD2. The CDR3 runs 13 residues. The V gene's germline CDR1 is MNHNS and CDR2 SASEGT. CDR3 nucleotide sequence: TGTGCCATCAGTCCGGGGGGGCCGAGTGAGCAGTTCTTC. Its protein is CAISPGGPSEQFF.

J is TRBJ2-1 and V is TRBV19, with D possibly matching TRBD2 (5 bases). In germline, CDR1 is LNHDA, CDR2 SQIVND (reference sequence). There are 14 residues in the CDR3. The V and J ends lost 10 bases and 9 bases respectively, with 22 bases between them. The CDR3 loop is CATLTRPPLVEQFF. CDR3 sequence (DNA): TGTGCCACCCTAACTAGGCCACCTTTGGTTGAGCAGTTCTTC.

In DNA form, the CDR3 reads TGTGCCAGCAGCTTAGAGCGGGACTCCTACGAGCAGTACTTC. Translation: CASSLERDSYEQYF. The V call is TRBV7-6, the J call TRBJ2-7; TRBD2 aligns across 7 bases. The CDR3 is 14 residues long. The V gene's germline CDR1 is SGHVS and CDR2 FNYEAQ. V trimming: 1 base; J trimming: 0 bases; junction bases outside the gene matches: 0.